The clone carrying this T cell receptor beta chain was counted only a few times. What it recognizes is unknown. This sample was taken from a study of T-cell reconstitution after alpha-beta-depleted transplantation in children. Findings of the study overall: Several patients had high TCRbeta diversity at day 60; it came from surviving recipient T cells and thymic progenitors. Expanded clones from the graft, numbering several hundred, reportedly supplied alpha-beta T cells about two months after transplant. One year post-transplant, T-cell counts and diversity were largely derived from T cells produced anew.

The CDR3 is 13 residues long. V was pared by 0 bases and J by 9 bases, with 10 bases between. Germline CDR1 SGDLS, CDR2 YYNGEE. Using unique molecular identifiers, the investigators prepared the TCRbeta library. MiXCR, applied by TCRdb to the PCR reads, yields one record per CDR3 protein. The repertoire has 250,000 to 350,000 distinct CDR3 sequences, about a quarter of them found once; the top ten carry about a tenth. Sequences were derived from PBMCs, mostly from graft donor cells, sampled 180 days after TCRalphabeta/CD19-depleted stem cell transplant. V gene TRBV9 combines with J gene TRBJ2-1, with a tentative D call TRBD1 (5 bases). This sequence originates from a male patient under 18 who had a stem cell transplant for acute lymphoblastic leukemia, so the T cells may come from the graft donor. This CDR3 reads CASSVESRAEQFF. DNA of the CDR3: TGTGCCAGCAGCGTAGAGTCCAGGGCTGAGCAGTTCTTC.